This T cell receptor beta chain comes out of a study of identical twins. This clonotype has more than one count but fewer than ten. From the 5' RACE reads, TCRdb called clonotypes with MiXCR, one entry per CDR3 protein. The table includes 300,000 to 350,000 distinct CDR3 sequences, roughly an eighth detected once. This CDR3 region has 14 residues. The germline gives CDR1 KGHDR, CDR2 SFDVKD. V gave up 4 bases and J gave up 4 bases; unmatched junction bases: 5. The sample also formed part of further work on yellow fever vaccine responses in identical twins.

The TCR comes from a woman aged 18-29 years in good health. The V call is TRBV24-1, the J call TRBJ2-7, with TRBD2 identical over 8 bases. The sequenced sample consisted of CD8+ T cells sorted from blood. CDR3 amino acids: CATSDPTSGYEQYF. CDR3 sequence (DNA): TGTGCCACCAGTGACCCCACTAGCGGTTACGAGCAGTACTTC.